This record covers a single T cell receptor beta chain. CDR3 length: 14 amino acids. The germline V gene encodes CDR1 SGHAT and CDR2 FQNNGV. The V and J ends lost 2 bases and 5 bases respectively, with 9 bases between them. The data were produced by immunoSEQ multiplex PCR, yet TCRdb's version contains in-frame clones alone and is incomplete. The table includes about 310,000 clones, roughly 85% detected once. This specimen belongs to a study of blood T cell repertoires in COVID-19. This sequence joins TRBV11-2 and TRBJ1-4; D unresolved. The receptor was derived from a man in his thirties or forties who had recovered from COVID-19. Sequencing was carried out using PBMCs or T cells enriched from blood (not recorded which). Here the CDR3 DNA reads TGTGCCAGCAGCTTAATCAGGTCCAATGAAAAACTGTTTTTT. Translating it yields CASSLIRSNEKLFF.